One sample yielded the 14 T cell receptor beta chains listed below, sequenced in a study of cytomegalovirus exposure and HLA in healthy donors. PCR employed 60 Vbeta and 13 Jbeta primers. The protocol was immunoSEQ multiplex PCR, while the TCRdb copy is restricted to in-frame clones and leaves out a portion. The table shows about 210,000 clones, with 60% to 80% occurring only once. Sample: PBMCs. The receptors were sampled from a male donor in good health and CMV-seronegative.

The J gene is TRBJ1-4, the V gene TRBV7-9; TRBD1 matches 7 bases. In germline, CDR1 is SEHNR, CDR2 FQNEAQ (reference sequence). CDR3 length: 17 residues. Trimming at V came to 5 bases and at J to 5 bases, leaving 14 bases not matched to a gene. The CDR3 region has the DNA TGTGCCAGCAGCCCGAGGGGGCGATTAGGGGGGAATGAAAAACTGTTTTTT. It codes for CASSPRGRLGGNEKLFF.

The rearrangement links TRBV27 to TRBJ1-1, with unresolved D. The length of the CDR3 is 12 residues. V was trimmed by 1 base and J by 7 bases, leaving 7 bases between them. Germline V gives CDR1 MNHEY, CDR2 SMNVEV (reference sequence). The DNA of the CDR3 is TGTGCCAGCAGTTTATTGGGCAGTGAAGCTTTCTTT. This sequence encodes CASSLLGSEAFF.

This chain links TRBV30 with TRBJ2-5; the D gene is possibly TRBD1 (5 bases). With the DNA end fitting TRBJ2-7 better, the J assignment may be wrong. Germline CDR1 reads GTSNPN; CDR2 reads SVGIG (reference sequence). The CDR3 is made up of 12 amino acids. The CDR3 sequence: CAWRWAGIEQYF. DNA for the CDR3: TGTGCCTGGAGGTGGGCAGGGATCGAGCAGTACTTC.

V gene TRBV13 combines with J gene TRBJ1-5; 7 bases line up with TRBD1. Germline V lookup: CDR1 PRHDT, CDR2 FYEKMQ (reference sequence). The V gene end was trimmed by 1 base and the J gene end by 3 bases; junction bases not matched to a gene: 3. CDR3 size: 15 residues. The CDR3 reads CASSLAGQHNQPQHF. In DNA, the CDR3 is TGTGCCAGCAGCTTAGCGGGACAGCACAATCAGCCCCAGCATTTT.

The rearrangement joins TRBV4-3 to TRBJ2-2; D perhaps matches TRBD2 (7 bases). This CDR3 has 17 amino acids. Germline V gene lookup returns CDR1 LGHNA and CDR2 YSLEER. Trimming left V 5 bases short and J 6 bases short, with 22 bases between. In DNA, the CDR3 is TGCGCCAGCAGCGTAATGGGGGGCGGGAGAGAAGCCGGGGAGCTGTTTTTT. Its translation: CASSVMGGGREAGELFF.

The chain links TRBV15 to TRBJ1-4; 8 bases are shared with TRBD1. In germline, CDR1 is LNHNV, CDR2 YYDKDF (reference sequence). J gave up 6 bases and V 3 bases, and 6 bases lay outside the gene matches. There are 15 residues in the CDR3. The CDR3 sequence is CATSRGQVGDEKLFF. The CDR3 coding sequence is TGTGCCACCAGCAGGGGACAGGTTGGGGATGAAAAACTGTTTTTT.

The genes are TRBV28 and TRBJ2-7; 9 nucleotides line up with TRBD2. Germline CDR1 and CDR2: MDHEN and SYDVKM. The CDR3 spans 15 residues. Losses at the gene ends were 2 bases for V and 6 bases for J; bases not matched to a gene: 8. CDR3: CASSLVPAGGAEQYF. In DNA form, the CDR3 reads TGTGCCAGCAGTTTAGTTCCAGCGGGGGGCGCCGAGCAGTACTTC.

The chain combines TRBV2 with TRBJ2-2; TRBD1 aligns across 7 bases. CDR1 is SNHLY and CDR2 is FYNNEI in the germline V gene. The CDR3 is 14 amino acids. J gave up 6 bases and V 6 bases, and 7 bases lay outside the gene matches. CDR3 loop: CASRSTGVAGELFF. For the CDR3, the DNA is TGTGCCAGCAGGTCCACAGGGGTTGCCGGGGAGCTGTTTTTT.

V is TRBV13 and J is TRBJ1-4; tentatively, D is TRBD1 (5 bases). The length of the CDR3 is 16 residues. The ends were cut back, 1 base at V and 4 bases at J, with 13 bases in the middle. Germline CDR1 is PRHDT and CDR2 is FYEKMQ (reference sequence). The CDR3 sequence: CASSLAPWGGNEKLFF. CDR3 sequence (DNA): TGTGCCAGCAGCTTAGCCCCGTGGGGGGGTAATGAAAAACTGTTTTTT.

As DNA, the CDR3 is TGCGCCAGCAGCAGTTACAGGGTAGGGGAAATGAACACTGAAGCTTTCTTT. Its translation: CASSSYRVGEMNTEAFF. The chain employs TRBV5-1 and TRBJ1-1; D perhaps matches TRBD1 (6 bases). The CDR3 length is 17 residues. Per germline, CDR1 SGHRS and CDR2 YFSETQ. Trimming cost V 4 bases and J 0 bases, with 19 bases left between them.

For this clone: The same CDR3 also results from other DNA sequences found in this sample. The gene calls are TRBV7-2 and TRBJ2-7, with 8 bases fitting TRBD2. The ends lost 5 bases at V and 2 bases at J; junction bases unmatched: 5. Germline V gene sequence: CDR1 SGHTA, CDR2 FQGNSA. The CDR3 sequence is 14 residues long. The CDR3 sequence is CASSVPGLAYEQYF. CDR3 bases: TGTGCCAGCAGCGTACCGGGACTAGCCTACGAGCAGTACTTC.

The V and J genes are TRBV25-1 and TRBJ2-3, with 8 bases matching TRBD2. This CDR3 is built from 16 residues. Trimming cost V 6 bases and J 4 bases; bases outside gene matches: 12. Germline CDR1 MGHDK, CDR2 SYGVNS. The DNA of the CDR3 is TGTGCCAGCAGCCCCAGCGGGGGCGGTGTTTCAGATACGCAGTATTTT. The encoded protein is CASSPSGGGVSDTQYF.

The chain couples TRBV4-1 to TRBJ2-5, with 11 bases that match TRBD1. Germline V gene lookup returns CDR1 MGHRA and CDR2 YSYEKL. The CDR3 is 14 amino acids. Trimming removed 5 bases from V and 5 bases from J; junction bases left unmatched: 4. The chain's CDR3 is CASSGQGARETQYF. The CDR3 nucleotides read TGCGCCAGCAGCGGACAGGGGGCGCGGGAGACCCAGTACTTC.

This clone has a single count. This chain uses TRBV25-1 with TRBJ2-2, with 10 bases fitting TRBD1. The CDR3 totals 15 residues. V gave up 6 bases and J gave up 4 bases; unmatched junction bases: 5. The V gene's germline CDR1 is MGHDK and CDR2 SYGVNS. The CDR3 protein is CASRGQGLVTGELFF. CDR3 DNA sequence: TGTGCCAGCAGGGGACAGGGGCTAGTCACCGGGGAGCTGTTTTTT.